These 28 T cell receptor beta chains were all obtained from the same sample, sequenced in a study of blood T cell repertoires in COVID-19. Sequenced by immunoSEQ multiplex PCR; TCRdb stores in-frame clones only, minus some. The data contain 70,000 or so clones, 78% of them singletons. The sequenced sample consisted of peripheral blood. Every receptor here comes from a human donor in a cohort sampled during active COVID-19.

This clone was seen a handful of times. The chain links TRBV4-2 to TRBJ2-5, with TRBD2 matching 11 bases. V was clipped by 0 bases and J by 13 bases; unmatched bases: 7. Germline values: CDR1 LGHNA, CDR2 YNFKEQ. CDR3 size: 14 residues. CDR3 bases: TGTGCCAGCAGCCAAGAACTAGCGGGAGAAGTACGGTACTTC. It codes for CASSQELAGEVRYF.

V usage is TRBV5-4 and J usage is TRBJ2-2; the match to TRBD2 covers 11 bases. Trimming took 4 bases from V and 5 from J; bases not matched to a gene: 7. The CDR3 consists of 16 residues. The germline V gene encodes CDR1 SGHNT and CDR2 YYREEE (reference sequence). CDR3 sequence: CASSLTSGSVTGELFF. CDR3 coding DNA: TGTGCCAGCAGCCTCACTAGCGGGAGTGTAACCGGGGAGCTGTTTTTT. Drawing the rest from reference TRBV5-4 and TRBJ2-2, the complete variable domain is ETGVTQSPTHLIKTRGQQVTLRCSSQSGHNTVSWYQQALGQGPQFIFQYYREEENGRGNFPPRFSGLQFPNYSSELNVNALELDDSALYLCASSLTSGSVTGELFFGEGSRLTVL.

The chain uses TRBV18 and TRBJ2-6; perhaps TRBD2 as D (5 bases). CDR1 and CDR2 (germline): KGHSH, LQKENI. V was cut by 3 bases and J by 2 bases, with 8 bases left in between. CDR3 length: 15 amino acids. The CDR3 here is CASSPEDAGANVLTF. CDR3 in DNA: TGTGCCAGCTCACCGGAGGACGCTGGGGCCAACGTCCTGACTTTC.

This chain links TRBV4-1 with TRBJ2-2, with D possibly being TRBD2 (5 bases). V lost 0 bases and J lost 3, with 20 bases in between. The CDR3 loop spans 19 amino acids. Germline V gene data show CDR1 as MGHRA and CDR2 as YSYEKL. This CDR3 is CASSQDLVGSTTYTGELFF. The CDR3 DNA sequence: TGCGCCAGCAGCCAAGATCTGGTGGGTTCGACTACTTACACCGGGGAGCTGTTTTTT.

The chain carries TRBV6-1 and TRBJ2-1; possibly TRBD1 for D (6 bases). Germline V gene data show CDR1 as MNHNS and CDR2 as SASEGT. V was shortened by 3 bases and J by 12 bases, with 18 bases between the two germline ends. This CDR3 has 14 amino acids. Written as DNA, the CDR3 is TGTGCCAGCAGTGATCAGGGGCTGAACCGGGTGCAGTTCTTC. Translated, it gives CASSDQGLNRVQFF.

The chain links TRBV19 to TRBJ1-5; 9 bases are a match to TRBD1. CDR1 and CDR2 (germline): LNHDA, SQIVND (reference sequence). CDR3 length equals 15 residues. V dropped 1 base and J dropped 7; count of bases not matched to a gene: 5. Written as DNA, the CDR3 is TGTGCCAGTAGTATAGCGGGACAGGGATACCAGCCCCAGCATTTT. Its protein is CASSIAGQGYQPQHF.

This clone was detected once. The chain uses TRBV3-1 (or the pseudogene TRBV3-2) and TRBJ2-4, with TRBD2 matching over 10 bases. This CDR3 has 15 amino acids. V was clipped by 2 bases and J by 6 bases; unmatched bases: 4. CDR1 LGHDT and CDR2 YNNKEL come from the germline V gene (reference sequence). The CDR3 is CASSQSWTSGNIQYF. As DNA, the CDR3 is TGTGCCAGCAGCCAATCCTGGACTAGCGGAAACATTCAGTACTTC.

The chain is built from TRBV19 and TRBJ2-7; no reliable D call. This CDR3 contains 16 residues. V dropped 2 bases and J dropped 3 bases, with 17 bases sitting between them. Germline V gene data show CDR1 as LNHDA and CDR2 as SQIVND (reference sequence). The CDR3 loop is CASSIKSDSIYYEQYF. CDR3 nucleotides: TGTGCCAGTAGTATAAAGAGCGACTCAATATACTACGAGCAGTACTTC.

The chain joins TRBV11-2 to TRBJ2-5; 12 nucleotides line up with TRBD2. The CDR3 sequence is 15 residues long. J lost 5 bases, V lost 5 bases, and 6 bases had no gene match. Germline V gene data show CDR1 as SGHAT and CDR2 as FQNNGV. The CDR3: CASSPSGRAGETQYF. The CDR3 DNA follows: TGTGCCAGCAGCCCTAGCGGGAGGGCCGGGGAGACCCAGTACTTC.

V and J are TRBV28 and TRBJ1-2, with D perhaps matching TRBD1 (5 bases). V lost 2 bases to trimming and J lost 5 bases, with 12 bases between them. This CDR3 has 14 residues. The germline V gene encodes CDR1 MDHEN and CDR2 SYDVKM. The CDR3 sequence: CASSLRQGIYGYTF. Written as DNA, the CDR3 is TGTGCCAGCAGTTTAAGGCAGGGTATTTATGGCTACACCTTC.

V is TRBV18 and J is TRBJ2-5; 10 positions match TRBD1. Trimming took 5 bases from V and 5 from J; bases not matched to a gene: 14. CDR3 length: 17 amino acids. Germline V gene sequence: CDR1 KGHSH, CDR2 LQKENI. The CDR3 nucleotides are TGTGCCAGCTCATTCTCCGGGACAGGGGTGGGCCAGGAGACCCAGTACTTC. As protein: CASSFSGTGVGQETQYF.

The J gene is TRBJ2-5, the V gene TRBV15, with D perhaps matching TRBD1 (5 bases). The CDR3 length is 14 residues. From germline, CDR1 is LNHNV and CDR2 YYDKDF (reference sequence). Trimming took off 5 bases at V and 2 bases at J, with 12 bases between the two ends. CDR3 nucleotides: TGTGCCACCAGCTCCCGACAGCGACAAGAGACCCAGTACTTC. It specifies CATSSRQRQETQYF. The full variable domain, its missing parts supplied by reference TRBV15 and TRBJ2-5, is DAMVIQNPRYQVTQFGKPVTLSCSQTLNHNVMYWYQQKSSQAPKLLFHYYDKDFNNEADTPDNFQSRRPNTSFCFLDIRSPGLGDTAMYLCATSSRQRQETQYFGPGTRLLVL.

V gene TRBV6-1 combines with J gene TRBJ1-2; possibly TRBD1 for D (6 bases). The length of the CDR3 is 13 residues. The V gene lost 1 base and the J gene lost 14 bases, with 17 bases spanning the gap. Looked up from germline, CDR1 is MNHNS and CDR2 is SASEGT. The CDR3 spells CASSEGFGGQRTF. CDR3 nucleotide sequence: TGTGCCAGCAGTGAAGGTTTCGGGGGGCAACGGACCTTC.

The genes are TRBV7-2 and TRBJ2-3; no clear D gene. CDR1 and CDR2 (germline): SGHTA, FQGNSA. The V end was cut by 1 base, the J end by 10 bases, with 12 bases between. This CDR3 has 13 amino acids. The CDR3 DNA reads TGTGCCAGCAGCTTAGAGCCTTCTACCTCGCAGTATTTT. This sequence encodes CASSLEPSTSQYF.

This clone has a single count. J is TRBJ2-7 and V is TRBV6-5; 8 positions match TRBD1. The V and J ends lost 6 bases and 0 bases, in that order; junction bases with no gene match: 7. CDR1 and CDR2 from the germline V gene are MNHEY and SVGAGI. The length of the CDR3 is 15 residues. The CDR3 loop is CASSRRGQGSYEQYF. In nucleotides, the CDR3 is TGTGCCAGCAGCCGGAGAGGACAGGGCTCCTACGAGCAGTACTTC.

The genes are TRBV7-9 and TRBJ1-3; D not certain. V was clipped by 0 bases and J by 2 bases, with 11 bases between them. CDR1 is SEHNR, CDR2 FQNEAQ, per germline (reference sequence). CDR3 length: 16 amino acids. The CDR3 region has the DNA TGTGCCAGCAGCTTAGCGCACCTATCCCCTGGAAACACCATATATTTT. This encodes CASSLAHLSPGNTIYF.

This clone was seen only once. The chain employs TRBV5-1 and TRBJ2-2; TRBD2 agrees at 8 bases. CDR1 is SGHRS, CDR2 YFSETQ, per germline. The CDR3 loop spans 15 amino acids. The V and J ends lost 2 bases and 4 bases, in that order; junction bases with no gene match: 4. For the CDR3, the DNA is TGCGCCAGCAGCTTCCCCGGGACTAGCACCGGGGAGCTGTTTTTT. Translated: CASSFPGTSTGELFF.

The chain is built from TRBV9 and TRBJ2-5, with a weak D call TRBD1 (6 bases). The CDR3 covers 14 residues. The germline V gene has CDR1 SGDLS and CDR2 YYNGEE. V dropped 0 bases and J dropped 3 bases, with 9 bases sitting between them. The CDR3 DNA reads as TGTGCCAGCAGCGTAGATTCAGGGGAAGAGACCCAGTACTTC. Translated: CASSVDSGEETQYF.

The V and J genes are TRBV10-3 and TRBJ2-7, with 9 bases lining up with TRBD1. The CDR3 contains 15 residues. Germline-derived CDR1 and CDR2 are ENHRY and SYGVKD. Unmatched junction bases numbered 16, after V lost 10 bases and J lost 6 bases. CDR3 protein: CATLRGGTGQGEQYF. The DNA for the CDR3 is TGTGCCACTTTACGTGGTGGGACAGGGCAAGGCGAGCAGTACTTC.

Only one count was recorded for this clone. The rearrangement links TRBV27 to TRBJ1-5, with TRBD1 matching 8 bases. Germline V gene data show CDR1 as MNHEY and CDR2 as SMNVEV (reference sequence). Trimming at V came to 6 bases and at J to 5 bases, leaving 6 bases not matched to a gene. This CDR3 is 14 amino acids long. CDR3 nucleotide sequence: TGTGCCAGCAGGGACACAGGGGGTTATCAGCCCCAGCATTTT. Amino acid sequence: CASRDTGGYQPQHF.

The chain combines TRBV7-2 with TRBJ2-1, with D possibly TRBD1 on 6 matching bases. V was cut by 5 bases and J by 8 bases, with 16 bases left in between. The CDR3 is 14 amino acids. Per germline, CDR1 SGHTA and CDR2 FQGNSA. DNA of the CDR3: TGTGCCAGCAGCCTAGGCAGGGGACGGCATGAGCAGTTCTTC. Translation: CASSLGRGRHEQFF.

V usage is TRBV6-5 and J usage is TRBJ1-2, with 7 nucleotides matching TRBD1. The ends lost 6 bases at V and 6 bases at J; junction bases unmatched: 4. This CDR3 has 12 amino acids. Looked up from germline, CDR1 is MNHEY and CDR2 is SVGAGI. CDR3 in amino acids: CASSQGGHGYTF. The DNA for the CDR3 is TGTGCCAGCAGCCAAGGGGGCCATGGCTACACCTTC.

This rearrangement joins TRBV28 to TRBJ2-7; 10 bases align to TRBD2. Unmatched junction bases numbered 8, after V lost 2 bases and J lost 1 base. CDR1 and CDR2 from the germline V gene are MDHEN and SYDVKM. This CDR3 contains 17 residues. The CDR3 DNA reads TGTGCCAGCAGTTTAGGGGCCGGGACTAGCGTTTCCTACGAGCAGTACTTC. This sequence encodes CASSLGAGTSVSYEQYF. The variable domain in full, with the rest retrieved from reference TRBV28 and TRBJ2-7, is DVKVTQSSRYLVKRTGEKVFLECVQDMDHENMFWYRQDPGLGLRLIYFSYDVKMKEKGDIPEGYSVSREKKERFSLILESASTNQTSMYLCASSLGAGTSVSYEQYFGPGTRLTVT.

The chain couples TRBV4-1 to TRBJ1-2; D not certain. The germline gives CDR1 MGHRA, CDR2 YSYEKL. This CDR3 has 16 residues. V dropped 1 base and J dropped 3 bases, with 15 bases sitting between them. CDR3 DNA: TGCGCCAGCAGCCAAGCTCCGGGGAATTTTTACTATGGCTACACCTTC. Protein product: CASSQAPGNFYYGYTF.

The CDR3 protein is CASSQVLADFTDTQYF. CDR3 bases: TGTGCCAGCAGCCAAGTACTAGCGGATTTCACAGATACGCAGTATTTT. V and J are TRBV14 and TRBJ2-3; 8 bases map to TRBD2. The CDR3 is made up of 16 amino acids. CDR1 SGHDN and CDR2 FVKESK come from the germline V gene. The V and J ends lost 1 base and 2 bases, in that order; junction bases with no gene match: 5. Complete variable domain (other parts from reference TRBV14 and TRBJ2-3): EAGVTQFPSHSVIEKGQTVTLRCDPISGHDNLYWYRRVMGKEIKFLLHFVKESKQDESGMPNNRFLAERTGGTYSTLKVQPAELEDSGVYFCASSQVLADFTDTQYFGPGTRLTVL.

This clone was detected only a few times. The chain joins TRBV7-2 to TRBJ2-7; D might be TRBD1 (6 bases). This CDR3 is built from 13 residues. Trimming took off 1 base at V and 4 bases at J, with 8 bases between the two ends. The V gene's germline CDR1 is SGHTA and CDR2 FQGNSA. The CDR3: CASSLVGGYEQYF. In DNA form, the CDR3 reads TGTGCCAGCAGCTTAGTAGGGGGTTACGAGCAGTACTTC.

The chain is built from TRBV6-5 and TRBJ2-3; 8 nucleotides line up with TRBD2. Trimming cost V 6 bases and J 2 bases; bases outside gene matches: 7. This CDR3 has 15 residues. CDR1 is MNHEY and CDR2 is SVGAGI in the germline V gene. CDR3 DNA: TGTGCCAGCAGCGAGACTAGCGATTACACAGATACGCAGTATTTT. As protein: CASSETSDYTDTQYF.

This sequence joins TRBV7-7 and TRBJ2-3; 7 nucleotides line up with TRBD2. The CDR3 is 14 amino acids. Per the germline V gene, CDR1 is SSHAT and CDR2 is FNYEAQ (reference sequence). The CDR3 DNA sequence: TGTGCTAGCGCTCGGACTAGATTTTCAGATACGCAGTATTTT. Amino acids: CASARTRFSDTQYF.